A selection of T cell receptor beta chains follows, all from one sample in a study of shared clonotypes between healthy human individuals. The repertoire was sequenced with immunoSEQ multiplex PCR; TCRdb's copy has only in-frame clones and lacks some. The sample holds roughly 500,000 clones, around four fifths seen once. Sequenced input: PBMCs. The source is a woman in her thirties or forties in good health. Some clones in this sample may be carry-over from other donors' samples. The CDR3 runs from the conserved cysteine through the conserved F or W. A D gene is named only where the DNA matches it firmly. Part of the rows lack a size; the others show once, few, many or a class for expanded clones.

TRBV7-8	TRBJ2-7	TRBD2	.	CASSSLSGSGSYEQYF	TGTGCCAGCAGCTCCCTTAGCGGGAGTGGGTCCTACGAGCAGTACTTC
TRBV5-1	TRBJ2-1	.	.	CASSLAGHEDNEQFF	TGCGCCAGCAGCTTGGCGGGACACGAAGACAATGAGCAGTTCTTC
TRBV11-2	TRBJ2-7	TRBD1	.	CASSRDRVEYEQYF	TGTGCCAGCAGCCGGGACAGGGTCGAGTACGAGCAGTACTTC
TRBV6-5	TRBJ1-4	TRBD1	.	CATGGEKLFF	TGTGCCACAGGGGGCGAAAAACTGTTTTTT
TRBV20-1	TRBJ2-1	.	few	CSASSWNEQFF	TGCAGTGCTAGTTCGTGGAATGAGCAGTTCTTC
TRBV10-3	TRBJ1-1	.	.	CAISDGSGNTEAFF	TGTGCCATCAGTGACGGTTCAGGGAACACTGAAGCTTTCTTT
TRBV4-1	TRBJ2-2	.	.	CASSHDTTGELFF	TGCGCCAGCAGCCACGACACCACCGGGGAGCTGTTTTTT
TRBV5-1	TRBJ2-2	TRBD2	.	CASSLGTSTGELFF	TGCGCCAGCAGCTTAGGGACTAGCACCGGGGAGCTGTTTTTT
TRBV19	TRBJ2-1	.	once	CASSTSADTYNEQFF	TGTGCCAGTAGTACATCAGCGGATACCTACAATGAGCAGTTCTTC
TRBV14	TRBJ1-2	.	.	CASSQTVSRGYTF	TGTGCCAGCAGCCAAACGGTATCTCGGGGCTACACCTTC
TRBV21-1	TRBJ1-4	.	.	CASSKCVFNEKLFF	TGTGCCAGCAGCAAATGCGTTTTTAATGAAAAACTGTTTTTT
TRBV6-5	TRBJ1-2	TRBD1	.	CASSPGQGRSYGYTF	TGTGCCAGCAGCCCGGGACAGGGGAGGTCCTATGGCTACACCTTC
TRBV9	TRBJ2-2	TRBD2	.	CASSSRTSGSGTGELFF	TGTGCCAGCAGCTCGAGAACTAGCGGGAGCGGAACCGGGGAGCTGTTTTTT
TRBV19	TRBJ2-5	.	.	CASSGGETQYF	TGTGCCAGTAGTGGAGGAGAGACCCAGTACTTC
TRBV5-1	TRBJ2-5	.	.	CASSPYQETQYF	TGCGCCAGCAGCCCCTACCAAGAGACCCAGTACTTC
TRBV5-1	TRBJ2-7	.	few	CASSPPVAYEQYF	TGCGCCAGCAGCCCCCCAGTGGCCTACGAGCAGTACTTC
TRBV6-1	TRBJ1-1	.	few	CASRDMNTEAFF	TGTGCCTCCAGGGACATGAACACTGAAGCTTTCTTT
TRBV6-5	TRBJ1-2	.	.	CASRFAGANNYGYTF	TGTGCCAGCAGATTTGCAGGGGCCAATAACTATGGCTACACCTTC
TRBV6-1	TRBJ2-7	TRBD1	.	CASLPRAGGYEQYF	TGTGCCAGCCTCCCTCGGGCAGGGGGCTACGAGCAGTACTTC
TRBV5-8	TRBJ1-4	.	few	CASSSDRSREKLFF	TGTGCCAGCAGCTCGGACCGTTCCAGGGAAAAACTGTTTTTT
TRBV21-1	TRBJ2-7	.	.	CASSKAPHEQYF	TGTGCCAGCAGCAAAGCACCGCACGAGCAGTACTTC
TRBV19	TRBJ2-7	.	.	CASSRTVRVYEQYF	TGTGCCAGTAGTAGGACAGTGCGCGTCTACGAGCAGTACTTC
TRBV30	TRBJ1-3	TRBD1	few	CAWRGMTGDAGNTIYF	TGTGCCTGGAGGGGGATGACAGGGGACGCTGGAAACACCATATATTTT
TRBV28	TRBJ2-3	TRBD2	.	CASRGFGGGPADTQYF	TGTGCCAGCAGGGGGTTTGGGGGAGGGCCGGCTGATACGCAGTATTTT
TRBV29-1	TRBJ2-1	.	.	CSVEDNPNNEQFF	TGCAGCGTTGAAGATAATCCTAACAATGAGCAGTTCTTC
TRBV18	TRBJ2-4	.	.	CASSPTAGKNIQYF	TGTGCCAGCTCACCAACGGCTGGCAAAAACATTCAGTACTTC
TRBV27	TRBJ2-5	.	.	CASSPIGGLETQYF	TGTGCCAGCAGCCCCATCGGGGGATTAGAGACCCAGTACTTC
TRBV27	TRBJ1-1	.	once	CASSIRGSPMNTEAFF	TGTGCCAGCAGTATCCGTGGCAGCCCGATGAACACTGAAGCTTTCTTT
TRBV2	TRBJ2-3	.	.	CASTFGGGGFTDTQYF	TGTGCCAGCACCTTTGGAGGAGGAGGATTCACAGATACGCAGTATTTT
TRBV5-1	TRBJ2-5	TRBD2	.	CASSFNSGRAGETQYF	TGCGCCAGCAGCTTTAATAGCGGGAGGGCTGGGGAGACCCAGTACTTC
TRBV28	TRBJ1-5	.	.	CASSFVQNQPQHF	TGTGCCAGCAGTTTTGTTCAGAATCAGCCCCAGCATTTT
TRBV30	TRBJ1-5	.	.	CAWSAGDTRRGNQPQHF	TGTGCCTGGAGTGCCGGGGACACCCGAAGGGGCAATCAGCCCCAGCATTTT